The rows below give T cell receptor beta chains drawn from one sample of a study of blood T cell repertoires in COVID-19. Using immunoSEQ multiplex PCR, the repertoire was profiled, and TCRdb retains in-frame clones only, with some absent. The sample shows 190,000 or so clones, around 86% of them seen only once. Sample: peripheral blood. Receptor source: a man aged 40-49 years with active or convalescent COVID-19. Each CDR3 is given with its conserved first and last residue. A D gene is named only where the DNA matches it firmly. Only part of the rows carry a size: once, few, many, or a class if the clone is expanded.

clone_size,d_call,j_call,v_call,cdr3_aa,cdr3_nt
.,.,TRBJ1-5,TRBV9,CASSVGGEGQPQHF,TGTGCCAGCAGCGTAGGAGGGGAGGGGCAGCCCCAGCATTTT
few,.,TRBJ2-7,TRBV29-1,CSVRFRLAVHEQYF,TGCAGCGTTCGGTTTAGGCTAGCCGTACACGAGCAGTACTTC
.,.,TRBJ2-7,TRBV28,CASSSGRGTYEQYF,TGTGCCAGCAGTTCTGGGCGGGGAACCTACGAGCAGTACTTC
.,.,TRBJ1-5,TRBV20-1,CSASIGFKRGNQPQHF,TGCAGTGCTAGTATTGGGTTCAAGCGAGGCAATCAGCCCCAGCATTTT
.,TRBD2,TRBJ2-3,TRBV24-1,CATSEASSGGASDTQYF,TGTGCCACCAGTGAAGCATCTAGCGGGGGGGCCTCGGATACGCAGTATTTT
.,.,TRBJ2-2,TRBV15,CATSREDRLNTGELFF,TGTGCCACCAGCAGAGAGGACAGACTTAACACCGGGGAGCTGTTTTTT
.,.,TRBJ1-2,TRBV27,CASRPLDSYGYTF,TGTGCCAGCAGACCCTTGGACAGCTATGGCTACACCTTC
.,.,TRBJ1-2,TRBV2,CASRQTRDTNYTF,TGTGCCAGCAGACAAACCAGGGACACCAACTACACCTTC
.,TRBD2,TRBJ2-3,TRBV3-1/TRBV3-2,CASSQRLAGGRSASTDTQYF,TGTGCCAGCAGCCAAAGGCTAGCGGGGGGGAGATCCGCTAGCACAGATACGCAGTATTTT
.,.,TRBJ1-2,TRBV18,CASSPGQFRDGYTF,TGTGCCAGCTCGCCTGGACAGTTTAGGGATGGCTACACCTTC
.,TRBD2,TRBJ2-5,TRBV4-1,CASSPGSGGRETQYF,TGCGCCAGCAGCCCCGGCTCGGGGGGACGGGAGACCCAGTACTTC
.,.,TRBJ1-1,TRBV14,CASSPSQRGVAFF,TGTGCCAGCAGCCCCAGTCAGCGGGGAGTGGCTTTCTTT
.,.,TRBJ1-3,TRBV30,CAWRRDGNTIYF,TGTGCCTGGAGGCGGGACGGTAACACCATATATTTT
.,TRBD2,TRBJ2-7,TRBV19,CASSIGGLAVHERYF,TGTGCCAGTAGTATAGGGGGACTAGCGGTCCACGAGCGGTACTTC
.,.,TRBJ2-1,TRBV5-6,CASSAEVEQFF,TGTGCCAGCAGTGCGGAAGTCGAGCAGTTCTTC
.,.,TRBJ1-2,TRBV15,CATSRGLAGPYGYTF,TGTGCCACCAGCAGAGGTCTGGCAGGCCCTTATGGCTACACCTTC
.,.,TRBJ2-1,TRBV6-5,CASSNRDIPWDEQFF,TGTGCCAGCAGCAACCGGGACATTCCTTGGGATGAGCAGTTCTTC
few,.,TRBJ1-2,TRBV20-1,CSVPGELGYTF,TGCAGTGTCCCGGGGGAGCTAGGCTACACCTTC
.,TRBD1,TRBJ1-2,TRBV19,CASSTPTGVGYGYTF,TGTGCCAGTAGTACCCCGACAGGGGTCGGCTATGGCTACACCTTC
.,.,TRBJ2-5,TRBV28,CASNPPGETQYF,TGTGCCAGCAATCCGCCGGGGGAGACCCAGTACTTC
once,TRBD1,TRBJ2-3,TRBV28,CASSSPSTGGRTDTQYF,TGTGCCAGCAGTTCACCGTCGACAGGGGGCAGGACAGATACGCAGTATTTT
.,TRBD1,TRBJ1-5,TRBV6-5,CASSSGQIPNQPQHF,TGTGCCAGCAGCTCGGGACAGATCCCGAATCAGCCCCAGCATTTT
.,TRBD1,TRBJ2-7,TRBV24-1,CATSDQTGGYEQYF,TGTGCCACCAGTGACCAAACAGGGGGCTACGAGCAGTACTTC
.,.,TRBJ1-1,TRBV15,CATSRDGKRGTEAFF,TGTGCCACCAGCAGAGATGGTAAACGGGGCACTGAAGCTTTCTTT
.,.,TRBJ1-6,TRBV5-6,CASSLGTQRGSPLHF,TGTGCCAGCAGCTTGGGGACCCAACGGGGGTCACCCCTCCACTTT
.,TRBD1,TRBJ2-1,TRBV29-1,CSVENRDSNEQFF,TGCAGCGTTGAAAACCGGGACAGCAATGAGCAGTTCTTC
.,.,TRBJ1-1,TRBV9,CASSRQDMNTEAFF,TGTGCCAGCAGCAGACAGGACATGAACACTGAAGCTTTCTTT
.,TRBD1,TRBJ2-4,TRBV6-5,CASRRQGTGIQYF,TGTGCCAGCAGGAGACAGGGAACGGGCATTCAGTACTTC
.,TRBD1,TRBJ2-7,TRBV6-6,CASRQGAYEQYF,TGTGCCAGCAGACAGGGGGCCTACGAGCAGTACTTC